The rows below give T cell receptor beta chains drawn from one sample of a study of cytomegalovirus exposure and HLA in healthy donors. Only in-frame clones appear in the TCRdb table, and some are missing; sequencing was by immunoSEQ multiplex PCR. The sample gives around 230,000 clones, approximately 81% of which show up once; around 0.22% is in the top ten. The specimen sequenced was PBMCs. The source is a girl aged 2 to 9 in good health and CMV-seronegative. The CDR3 runs from the conserved cysteine through the conserved F or W. The D gene is left open where the match is weak. The size entry is marked missing in some rows and otherwise reads once, few, many or a size class.

d_call | j_call | clone_size | v_call | cdr3_aa | cdr3_nt
TRBD1 | TRBJ1-1 | once | TRBV27 | CASSPGQGKAFF | TGTGCCAGCAGCCCCGGACAGGGGAAAGCTTTCTTC
TRBD1 | TRBJ2-6 | NA | TRBV2 | CASSRDRESGANVLTF | TGTGCCAGCTCGAGGGACAGAGAATCTGGGGCCAACGTCCTGACTTTC
NA | TRBJ1-5 | NA | TRBV5-4 | CASSLTPDSNQPQHF | TGTGCCAGCAGCTTGACCCCAGATAGCAATCAGCCCCAGCATTTT
NA | TRBJ2-3 | once | TRBV21-1 | CASSNRGTGPWRSTDTQYF | TGTGCCAGCAGCAATAGGGGAACAGGTCCCTGGCGCAGCACAGATACGCAGTATTTT
TRBD1 | TRBJ2-7 | NA | TRBV7-6 | CASSFDRGPVYEQYF | TGTGCCAGCAGCTTCGACAGGGGGCCGGTCTACGAGCAGTACTTC
TRBD2 | TRBJ2-5 | NA | TRBV6-1 | CASTRLAGLETQYF | TGTGCCAGCACCCGACTAGCGGGGCTAGAGACCCAGTACTTC
NA | TRBJ2-7 | NA | TRBV7-8 | CASTHRTGSYEQYF | TGTGCCAGCACCCATCGGACGGGATCCTACGAGCAGTACTTC
TRBD1 | TRBJ2-3 | NA | TRBV10-3 | CAIRGTEPNTQYF | TGTGCCATCAGAGGGACAGAGCCCAATACGCAGTATTTT
TRBD2 | TRBJ2-7 | NA | TRBV5-1 | CASSLRGLATSYEQYF | TGCGCCAGCAGCTTGCGGGGACTAGCGACCTCCTACGAGCAGTACTTC
NA | TRBJ1-3 | NA | TRBV18 | CASSPLGEGSGNTIYF | TGTGCCAGCTCACCCCTCGGGGAGGGGTCAGGAAACACCATATATTTT
TRBD2 | TRBJ2-6 | NA | TRBV2 | CAGGLAGAHSGANVLTF | TGTGCCGGTGGACTAGCGGGGGCCCACTCTGGGGCCAACGTCCTGACTTTC
NA | TRBJ2-5 | NA | TRBV7-9 | CASSPTLSDGMRETQYF | TGTGCCAGCAGCCCTACGCTCTCAGACGGGATGAGGGAGACCCAGTACTTC
TRBD1 | TRBJ2-3 | NA | TRBV7-9 | CASGQGAGDTQYF | TGTGCCAGCGGACAGGGGGCCGGAGATACGCAGTATTTT
TRBD1 | TRBJ2-7 | NA | TRBV5-1 | CASSFDRGSFNEQYF | TGCGCCAGCAGCTTTGACAGGGGGAGTTTCAACGAGCAGTACTTC
TRBD1 | TRBJ1-1 | NA | TRBV14 | CASSREQGAAYEAFF | TGTGCCAGCAGCCGAGAACAGGGGGCGGCGTATGAAGCTTTCTTT
TRBD1 | TRBJ1-4 | NA | TRBV2 | CASRRTGGEKLFF | TGTGCCAGCAGGAGGACAGGGGGTGAAAAACTGTTTTTT
NA | TRBJ1-2 | NA | TRBV5-1 | CASRGLNGLYGYTF | TGCGCCAGCAGAGGACTTAACGGGCTCTATGGCTACACCTTC
TRBD2 | TRBJ2-2 | NA | TRBV9 | CASSVAGGANTGELFF | TGTGCCAGCAGCGTAGCTGGGGGGGCGAACACCGGGGAGCTGTTTTTT
NA | TRBJ2-3 | NA | TRBV6-5 | CASSYRGTGTDTQYF | TGTGCCAGCAGTTACCGGGGGACGGGCACAGATACGCAGTATTTT
TRBD1 | TRBJ1-2 | once | TRBV7-2 | CASSFGVGGQVIYGYTF | TGTGCCAGCAGCTTCGGGGTGGGTGGACAGGTTATTTATGGCTACACCTTC
NA | TRBJ2-7 | once | TRBV4-1 | CASSQVGSYEQYF | TGCGCCAGCAGCCAAGTCGGTTCCTACGAGCAGTACTTC
NA | TRBJ1-5 | NA | TRBV19 | CASSPDGSNQPQHF | TGTGCCAGTAGTCCCGACGGGAGCAATCAGCCCCAGCATTTT
TRBD1 | TRBJ1-6 | NA | TRBV27 | CASSLIGTGLSPLHF | TGTGCCAGCAGTTTAATCGGGACAGGGTTATCACCCCTCCACTTT
TRBD1 | TRBJ1-4 | NA | TRBV7-9 | CASSSQGVKSGELFF | TGTGCCAGCAGCTCTCAGGGGGTAAAATCGGGGGAACTGTTTTTT
NA | TRBJ2-7 | once | TRBV5-1 | CASSLQVSTRDEQYF | TGCGCCAGCAGCTTGCAGGTCTCCACGAGGGACGAGCAGTACTTC
NA | TRBJ1-5 | NA | TRBV27 | CASSLMQGGQPQHF | TGTGCCAGCAGTTTAATGCAGGGTGGCCAGCCCCAGCATTTT
TRBD2 | TRBJ2-3 | NA | TRBV29-1 | CSGTSGRAFLGDTQYF | TGCAGCGGTACTAGCGGGAGGGCCTTCCTAGGAGATACGCAGTATTTT
NA | TRBJ2-7 | NA | TRBV7-2 | CASSSPETEVSYEQYF | TGTGCCAGCAGCTCCCCCGAGACAGAGGTATCCTACGAGCAGTACTTC
TRBD1 | TRBJ2-3 | NA | TRBV10-3 | CAIQGSADTQYF | TGTGCCATACAGGGGTCAGCCGATACGCAGTATTTT
NA | TRBJ2-5 | few | TRBV5-4 | CASSLGGWGVSETQYF | TGTGCCAGCAGCTTGGGTGGGTGGGGGGTCTCAGAGACCCAGTACTTC
TRBD1 | TRBJ2-6 | NA | TRBV4-1 | CASLRTGGAGGANVLTF | TGCGCCAGCCTTCGGACAGGGGGCGCGGGGGGGGCCAACGTCCTGACTTTC
TRBD2 | TRBJ2-3 | NA | TRBV30 | CAWSVGLAGPPQYF | TGTGCCTGGAGTGTAGGTCTAGCGGGGCCGCCGCAGTATTTT
TRBD1 | TRBJ1-1 | NA | TRBV30 | CAWTTQGVYGTEAFF | TGTGCCTGGACAACACAGGGGGTTTATGGCACTGAAGCTTTCTTT
NA | TRBJ2-1 | NA | TRBV7-9 | CASTPGGEQFF | TGTGCCAGCACCCCTGGAGGGGAGCAGTTCTTC
NA | TRBJ2-2 | NA | TRBV11-3 | CASSLDSRFTGELFF | TGTGCCAGCAGCTTAGATTCCAGATTCACCGGGGAGCTGTTTTTT
TRBD2 | TRBJ2-1 | once | TRBV9 | CASSGQGTSRYNEQFF | TGTGCCAGCAGCGGTCAAGGGACTAGCCGTTACAATGAGCAGTTCTTC
NA | TRBJ2-5 | NA | TRBV7-2 | CASSLEGLYQETQYF | TGTGCCAGCAGCTTAGAGGGGCTGTACCAAGAGACCCAGTACTTC
NA | TRBJ1-2 | NA | TRBV10-1 | CASSEYGNYGYTF | TGCGCCAGCAGTGAGTACGGGAACTATGGCTACACCTTC
NA | TRBJ2-1 | few | TRBV7-3 | CASSLGRAGGLNEQFF | TGTGCCAGCAGCTTGGGTCGGGCCGGGGGGCTCAATGAGCAGTTCTTC
NA | TRBJ1-5 | NA | TRBV6-1 | CASSGVLQTGNQPQHF | TGTGCCAGCAGTGGGGTCCTCCAAACAGGAAATCAGCCCCAGCATTTT
TRBD1 | TRBJ1-2 | NA | TRBV18 | CASSPQGAPRYGYTF | TGTGCCAGCTCACCTCAGGGGGCCCCTCGCTATGGCTACACCTTC
NA | TRBJ2-3 | NA | TRBV4-1 | CASSQDLAIDTQYF | TGCGCCAGCAGCCAAGACCTTGCGATAGATACGCAGTATTTT
NA | TRBJ2-7 | NA | TRBV14 | CASSQVNEQYF | TGTGCCAGCAGCCAAGTCAACGAGCAGTACTTC
TRBD1 | TRBJ1-1 | NA | TRBV6-5 | CASSGEGGETEAFF | TGTGCCAGCAGTGGAGAAGGGGGCGAGACTGAAGCTTTCTTT
NA | TRBJ1-2 | NA | TRBV18 | CASSRGGANYGYTF | TGTGCCAGCTCACGAGGGGGTGCTAACTATGGCTACACCTTC
NA | TRBJ2-7 | NA | TRBV29-1 | CSVGAGNPYERYF | NA
TRBD2 | TRBJ2-2 | NA | TRBV7-8 | CASSLGIGLAYTGELFF | TGTGCCAGCAGCTTAGGGATAGGACTAGCGTACACCGGGGAGCTGTTTTTT
NA | TRBJ1-2 | NA | TRBV18 | CASSPLDSYGYTF | TGTGCCAGCTCACCCCTAGACAGTTATGGCTACACCTTC
NA | TRBJ2-1 | NA | TRBV5-8 | CASSFDPLGVYEQFF | TGTGCCAGCAGCTTTGATCCGTTAGGGGTTTATGAGCAGTTCTTC
NA | TRBJ1-6 | NA | TRBV6-5 | CASSSAGVVSPLHF | TGTGCCAGCAGCTCGGCAGGGGTGGTGTCACCCCTCCACTTT
NA | TRBJ2-3 | few | TRBV5-1 | CASTSSGDLTDTQYF | TGCGCCAGCACCTCGTCGGGGGACCTCACAGATACGCAGTATTTT
TRBD1 | TRBJ1-5 | NA | TRBV7-9 | CASSAGTGSSWQPQHF | TGTGCCAGCAGCGCCGGGACAGGGTCGTCATGGCAGCCCCAGCATTTT
NA | TRBJ2-7 | NA | TRBV5-1 | CASSLTVSYEQYF | TGCGCCAGCAGCTTGACAGTCTCCTACGAGCAGTACTTC
TRBD1 | TRBJ1-1 | NA | TRBV5-6 | CASSLYRGSTEAFF | TGTGCCAGCAGCTTATACAGGGGAAGCACTGAAGCTTTCTTT
NA | TRBJ1-1 | NA | TRBV5-1 | CASSLGGGTEAFF | TGCGCCAGCAGCTTAGGGGGGGGCACTGAAGCTTTCTTT
TRBD1 | TRBJ1-6 | NA | TRBV9 | CASNDGTGNSPLHF | TGTGCCAGCAATGACGGGACAGGTAATTCACCCCTCCACTTT
NA | TRBJ1-2 | once | TRBV15 | CATSSATVDFNYGYTF | TGTGCCACCAGCAGTGCGACAGTTGATTTTAACTATGGCTACACCTTC